Listed below are T cell receptor beta chains from one sample, sequenced in a study of Ad26.COV2.S vaccination and SARS-CoV-2 variants. Using immunoSEQ multiplex PCR, the repertoire was profiled, and TCRdb retains in-frame clones only, with some absent. The table includes around 340,000 clones, less than 90% detected once. This material consisted of peripheral blood, taken in a trial of Ad26.COV2.S vaccine versus placebo. The receptors here all came from a person aged 18 to 59 who received the Ad26.COV2.S COVID-19 vaccine or a placebo. Each CDR3 is given with its conserved first and last residue. D genes are given only for firm matches. A row's size may be missing; if present it is once, few, many or a size class.

abundance	d_gene	v_gene	j_gene	CDR3nt	CDR3aa
-	-	TRBV19	TRBJ2-3	TGTGCCAGTAGGGGTGGGGCGGGACCGCAGTATTTT	CASRGGAGPQYF
-	-	TRBV15	TRBJ2-3	TGTGCCACCAGCCTCCGTCGGGCGGGAGATACGCAGTATTTT	CATSLRRAGDTQYF
-	TRBD1	TRBV18	TRBJ1-2	TGTGCCAGCTCACCCGGGACAGGCCACTATGGCTACACCTTC	CASSPGTGHYGYTF
-	-	TRBV12-3/TRBV12-4	TRBJ1-1	TGTGCCAGCAGTTTGAAGCAAGACACTGAAGCTTTCTTT	CASSLKQDTEAFF
-	-	TRBV19	TRBJ1-1	TGTGCCAGTAGTATAGGGAGCACTGAAGCTTTCTTT	CASSIGSTEAFF
few	TRBD1	TRBV6-5	TRBJ1-5	TGTGCCAGCAGTTCAGGACAGGGGGCCTATCAGCCCCAGCATTTT	CASSSGQGAYQPQHF
-	TRBD2	TRBV19	TRBJ2-1	TGTGCCAGTAGTACGGGGACTAGCGGGGGACCCTACAATGAGCAGTTCTTC	CASSTGTSGGPYNEQFF
-	-	TRBV19	TRBJ1-3	TGTGCCGGCGGGGCAGTCTCTGGAAACACCATATATTTT	CAGGAVSGNTIYF
-	-	TRBV5-4	TRBJ2-7	TGTGCCAGCAGCTTTTTCGGGGGGCGGCGCGAGCAGTACTTC	CASSFFGGRREQYF
-	-	TRBV6-5	TRBJ2-7	TGTGCCAGCAGGGGGGGTCCCGAGCAGTACTTC	CASRGGPEQYF
-	-	TRBV7-8	TRBJ1-2	TGTGCCACGCACTTCCGAAAGACGCTCCCAGATGGCTACACCTTC	CATHFRKTLPDGYTF
-	-	TRBV16	TRBJ1-1	TGTGCCAGCAGTTTATGGACGGAGAACACTGAAGCTTTCTTT	CASSLWTENTEAFF
-	TRBD1	TRBV4-1	TRBJ1-2	TGCGCCAGCAGCCACCCGACAGGGGACGGCTATGGCTACACCTTC	CASSHPTGDGYGYTF
-	-	TRBV9	TRBJ1-2	TGTGCCAGCAGCCCGTCGTTGGGAGGCGAAAACTATGGCTACACCTTC	CASSPSLGGENYGYTF
-	-	TRBV7-8	TRBJ2-2	TGTGCCAGCAGCTCATTCAGGGGTTCGAGCACCGGGGAGCTGTTTTTT	CASSSFRGSSTGELFF
-	-	TRBV11-2	TRBJ1-1	TGTGCCAGCAGCTTATTGTGGAAAACCTGGAACACTGAAGCTTTCTTT	CASSLLWKTWNTEAFF
-	-	TRBV5-1	TRBJ1-4	TGCGCCAGCAGCCCGTTCGGTGAAAAACTGTTTTTT	CASSPFGEKLFF
-	-	TRBV7-2	TRBJ2-1	TGTGCCAGCAGCTTAGGTGTCAGGGAATATGAGCAGTTCTTC	CASSLGVREYEQFF
-	TRBD1	TRBV5-1	TRBJ1-1	TGCGCCAGCAGCCTAAACAGGGGCCTGTCGGACACTGAAGCTTTCTTT	CASSLNRGLSDTEAFF
-	-	TRBV4-3	TRBJ1-5	TGCGCCAGCAGCCAAGGGGAGGGATTCAATCAGCCCCAGCATTTT	CASSQGEGFNQPQHF
-	-	TRBV28	TRBJ2-7	TGTGCCAGCAGTTTACTGTTCTACGAGCAGTACTTC	CASSLLFYEQYF
-	-	TRBV27	TRBJ2-2	TGTGCCAGCAGTTTATCCAGATCAACCACCGGGGAGCTGTTTTTT	CASSLSRSTTGELFF
-	-	TRBV2	TRBJ2-7	TGTGCCAGCAGTCCAGACCGTGATGCTTACGAGCAGTACTTC	CASSPDRDAYEQYF
-	-	TRBV6-5	TRBJ1-4	TGTGCCAGCAGTTACGGACCTCCCATAGTTTCAAAACTGTTTTTT	CASSYGPPIVSKLFF
once	-	TRBV7-3	TRBJ2-1	TGTGCCAGCAGCTCTGCAACTAGTCGTGAGCAGTTCTTC	CASSSATSREQFF
few	TRBD1	TRBV6-2/TRBV6-3	TRBJ1-2	TGTGCCAGCAGCCCACAACAGGGGCGTGATCGCTACACCTTC	CASSPQQGRDRYTF
-	-	TRBV19	TRBJ2-4	TGTGCCAGTAGTAGGGGTATAGGCTCTCAAACCAAAAACATTCAGTACTTC	CASSRGIGSQTKNIQYF
-	-	TRBV5-6	TRBJ1-2	TGTGCCAGCAGCTTGGACCAGGCCTCAGCTAACTATGGCTACACCTTC	CASSLDQASANYGYTF
-	-	TRBV7-8	TRBJ1-4	TGTGCCAGCAGCCTCCCGGCAGGACCGCCAACTAATGAAAAACTGTTTTTT	CASSLPAGPPTNEKLFF
-	TRBD1	TRBV7-2	TRBJ1-6	TGTGCCAGCAGTTACGACAGGGGGCTTTCACCCCTCCACTTT	CASSYDRGLSPLHF
-	-	TRBV27	TRBJ2-1	TGTGCCAGCAGTTTATCAGTGGTGGAGGAGCAGTTCTTC	CASSLSVVEEQFF
few	-	TRBV5-5	TRBJ1-5	TGTGCCAGCAGCTTGGGGGAGGCCAATCAGCCCCAGCATTTT	CASSLGEANQPQHF
-	-	TRBV15	TRBJ1-5	TGTGCCACCAGTTCGAATCTCGGGGGGCATCAGCCCCAGCATTTT	CATSSNLGGHQPQHF
-	TRBD1	TRBV6-5	TRBJ1-1	TGTGCCAGCAGTTACTCAACGGACAGGGGAGCTTTCTTT	CASSYSTDRGAFF
-	TRBD1	TRBV7-8	TRBJ1-5	TGTGCCAGCAGCTCGACACAGGGGTTCAATCAGCCCCAGCATTTT	CASSSTQGFNQPQHF
-	-	TRBV28	TRBJ1-6	TGTGCCAGCAGTTTAGGGGGGAATCGGGGGAGATCACCCCTCCACTTT	CASSLGGNRGRSPLHF
-	TRBD1	TRBV7-3	TRBJ2-2	TGTGCCAGCAGCCCCACCCGGGACAGAGTCACCGGGGAGCTGTTTTTT	CASSPTRDRVTGELFF
-	-	TRBV5-4	TRBJ2-1	TGTGCCAGCAGGTTGGACACGTACAATGAGCAGTTCTTC	CASRLDTYNEQFF
-	-	TRBV5-5	TRBJ2-3	TGTGCCAGCAGCTTGGCCGCGGGGGCCCCCACAGATACGCAGTATTTT	CASSLAAGAPTDTQYF
-	TRBD1	TRBV29-1	TRBJ2-7	TGCAGCGTTGAAGCGGGACAGGGTTGGGAGCAGTACTTC	CSVEAGQGWEQYF
-	TRBD1	TRBV7-9	TRBJ1-3	TGTGCCAGCAGCTCATACGACAGGGGAGCAGGAAACACCATATATTTT	CASSSYDRGAGNTIYF
once	-	TRBV7-6	TRBJ1-6	TGTGCCAGCAGCAGAAGTGTCGGGGTAGGGTCCTCACCCCTCCACTTT	CASSRSVGVGSSPLHF
few	TRBD1	TRBV7-3	TRBJ1-5	TGTGCCAGCAGCCCCGGACAGGGGTTCGGTCAGCCCCAGCATTTT	CASSPGQGFGQPQHF
-	-	TRBV12-5	TRBJ1-2	TGTGCTAGTGGTTTGGTATGCGGGGCCTTC	CASGLVCGAF
-	-	TRBV3-1/TRBV3-2	TRBJ1-2	TGTGCCAGCAGCCGACGACAGCCGGGAGCCTTTTACTATGGCTACACCTTC	CASSRRQPGAFYYGYTF
-	-	TRBV5-4	TRBJ1-4	TGTGCCAGCAGCTTGAGTGGGGGCGACGAAAAACTGTTTTTT	CASSLSGGDEKLFF
once	TRBD1	TRBV27	TRBJ1-2	TGTGCCAGCAGTAGGGGGACAGACGGCTACACCTTC	CASSRGTDGYTF
-	TRBD1	TRBV5-1	TRBJ2-3	TGCGCCAGCAGCGCACAGGGGGATCGGACAGATACGCAGTATTTT	CASSAQGDRTDTQYF
once	-	TRBV24-1	TRBJ2-7	TGTGCCACCAGTAATCATAGGACGAAAAGCGCGACGATTAATAAGGACTGGACATGGGGAGAGCAGTACTTC	CATSNHRTKSATINKDWTWGEQYF
-	-	TRBV7-3	TRBJ2-1	TGTGCCAGCAGTTATATCCTGTCGGGTGAGCAGTTCTTC	CASSYILSGEQFF